This T cell receptor (beta chain) was captured in a study of T cell responses to AZD1222 COVID-19 vaccine. Study results and caveats: Sampling captured repertoires only after the peak T cell response. The number of AZD1222 recipients seropositive at baseline was only six. Unmutated variant regions are reportedly targeted by nearly half of spike-specific TCRs. With dominance at 160-218 and 743-854, vaccine-associated CD4 TCRs spanned spike.

Using immunoSEQ multiplex PCR, the repertoire was profiled, and TCRdb retains in-frame clones only, with some absent. The data hold approximately 170,000 clones, with around 90% observed a single time. V lost 5 bases and J 6 bases, leaving 12 bases between the germline ends. This CDR3 region has 13 residues. Germline V lookup: CDR1 MGHDK, CDR2 SYGVNS. On this clone itself: Its antigen is unknown.

Sequencing used peripheral blood, obtained on day 0 of AZD1222 vaccination. The clonotype was recovered from an adult in good health. The chain couples TRBV25-1 to TRBJ2-3; perhaps TRBD1 as D (5 bases). The CDR3 DNA reads as TGTGCCAGCAGTCAGACAGTAGCCGATACGCAGTATTTT. Protein product: CASSQTVADTQYF.